One T cell receptor beta chain is described in this entry. Its antigen remains unknown. A second PCR, run for about 7 to 11 cycles, used a sample-barcoded 5' primer plus a J-beta primer mix. From the 5' RACE reads, TCRdb called clonotypes with MiXCR, one entry per CDR3 protein. The repertoire holds approximately 2,000,000 distinct CDR3 sequences, with 30% to 40% as singletons. Total RNA was isolated from each sample in quantities of at least 5.5 micrograms. V shed 0 bases and J shed 5 bases, with 7 bases lying between them. This CDR3 is 13 amino acids long. Germline V gene sequence: CDR1 SGHDN, CDR2 FVKESK. This sample is drawn from a study of blood T cells in healthy people across ages. Study-wide results and caveats: TCR beta diversity correlated strongly with naive T cell percentage. Age showed a roughly linear inverse relationship with TCR beta diversity per million T cells. Compared with aged donors, long-lived donors showed fewer expanded clones, suggesting selection.

The TCR comes from a human donor in good health. Input material: blood. The chain carries TRBV14 and TRBJ1-1; D not resolved. In DNA, the CDR3 is TGTGCCAGCAGCCAAGATAGGCAGACTGAAGCTTTCTTT. Translating gives CASSQDRQTEAFF.